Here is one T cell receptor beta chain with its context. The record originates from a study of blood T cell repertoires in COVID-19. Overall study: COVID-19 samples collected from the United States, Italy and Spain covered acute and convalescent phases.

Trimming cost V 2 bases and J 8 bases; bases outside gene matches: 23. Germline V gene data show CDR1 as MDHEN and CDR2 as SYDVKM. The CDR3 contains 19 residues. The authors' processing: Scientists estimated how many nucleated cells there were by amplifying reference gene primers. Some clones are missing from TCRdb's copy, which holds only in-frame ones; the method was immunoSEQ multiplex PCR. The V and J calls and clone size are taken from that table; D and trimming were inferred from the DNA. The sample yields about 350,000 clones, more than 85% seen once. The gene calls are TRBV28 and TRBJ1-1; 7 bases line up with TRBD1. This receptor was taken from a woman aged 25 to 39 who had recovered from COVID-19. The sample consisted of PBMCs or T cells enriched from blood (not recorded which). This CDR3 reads CASSLRNPRQGRGKLEAFF. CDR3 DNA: TGTGCCAGCAGTTTAAGGAACCCCCGACAGGGAAGGGGAAAGTTGGAAGCTTTCTTT.